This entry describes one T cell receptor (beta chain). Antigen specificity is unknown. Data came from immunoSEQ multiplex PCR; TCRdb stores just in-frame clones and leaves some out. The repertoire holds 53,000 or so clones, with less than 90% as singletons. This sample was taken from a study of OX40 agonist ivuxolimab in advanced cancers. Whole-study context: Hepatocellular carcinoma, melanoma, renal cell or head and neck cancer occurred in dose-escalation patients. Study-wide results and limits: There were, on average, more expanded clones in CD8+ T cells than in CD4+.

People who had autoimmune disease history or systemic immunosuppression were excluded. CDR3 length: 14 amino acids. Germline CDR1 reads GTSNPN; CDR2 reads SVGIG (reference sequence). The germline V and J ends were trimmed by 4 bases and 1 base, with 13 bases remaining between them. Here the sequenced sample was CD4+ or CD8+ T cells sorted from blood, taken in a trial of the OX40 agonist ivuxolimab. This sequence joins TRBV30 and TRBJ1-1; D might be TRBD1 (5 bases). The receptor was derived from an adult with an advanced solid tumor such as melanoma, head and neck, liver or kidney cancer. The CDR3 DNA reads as TGTGCCTGGATCGTGCGGACACCGAACACTGAAGCTTTCTTT. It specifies CAWIVRTPNTEAFF.